This entry concerns a single T cell receptor (beta chain). Its target is unknown. The data were obtained in a study of OX40 agonist ivuxolimab in advanced cancers. The CDR3 covers 16 residues. Germline CDR1 is MNHNY and CDR2 is SVGAGI (reference sequence). Trimming stripped 5 bases from V and 1 base from J, with 15 bases between. Whole-study results and caveats: CD4+ T cells averaged fewer expanded clones than CD8+ T cells. Blood T cells, both CD4+ and CD8+, expanded clonally by week 6 at 0.1 to 3.0 mg/kg.

The protocol was immunoSEQ multiplex PCR, while the TCRdb copy is restricted to in-frame clones and leaves out a portion. The sample gives 65,000 to 85,000 clones, about 85% of which show up once; roughly 3.1% is in the top ten. The chain links TRBV6-6 to TRBJ1-5; D is possibly TRBD1 (5 bases). Sample: CD4+ or CD8+ T cells sorted from blood, taken in a trial of the OX40 agonist ivuxolimab. The origin of this receptor is an adult with an advanced solid tumor such as melanoma, head and neck, liver or kidney cancer. CDR3 coding DNA: TGTGCCAGCAGTCCCCAGGGCTCGGGGAGCAATCAGCCCCAGCATTTT. Its protein product is CASSPQGSGSNQPQHF.